This TCR beta chain was documented in a study of vaccination and CD4 T cells after COVID-19 (dated by TCRdb to between 2021 and 2022). About the full investigation: The convalescent cohort included six males and four females, with two Hispanic individuals, seven Caucasians, two Asians and one multiracial person. The spike-specific CD4+ TCR repertoire was compared before and after mRNA vaccination in 10 to 11 COVID-19 convalescent patients and a handful of infection-naive healthy vaccine recipients. For stimulating the cultures, overlapping spike peptide pools were used, derived from SARS-CoV-2 as well as from the common cold coronaviruses HCoV-NL63, HCoV-OC43 and HCoV-229E. Control cultures used a CEFX viral epitope pool as positive control, an HIV-1 Nef peptide pool as negative control, or no peptide. Post-COVID blood samples from convalescent patients were collected a median of roughly 100 days after diagnosis, with a range of roughly 35 to 161 days. Post-vaccine blood samples were taken a median of around 77 days after the second vaccine dose, with a range of about 13 to 250 days. Participants got two doses of the Pfizer-BioNTech BNT162b2 vaccine (n=8) or two doses of the Moderna mRNA-1273 vaccine (n=2).

Library method: PCR. At the Johns Hopkins FTIC core, DNA from the cultured CD4+ T cells underwent TCR sequencing with the Oncomine TCR Beta short-read assay. Genomic DNA was extracted from the cultured CD4+ T cells with the QIAamp micro DNA kit. Oncomine TCR Beta libraries from cultured CD4+ T cells were pooled using unique dual indexes and sequenced on an Illumina iSeq 100. The study's processing was this. Non-productive sequences were removed, and CDR3s not starting with C, not ending with F or W, or shorter than 7 amino acids were discarded. Antigen-specific clonotypes were identified with the MANAFEST web application by comparing peptide-stimulated wells with reference and other culture wells. Positive clones required FDR below 0.05, an odds ratio above 5, and productive frequency above 0.1% in at least two of three replicate wells. Clonotypes that were significantly expanded in both SARS-CoV-2 spike wells and at least one common cold coronavirus spike condition were defined as cross-reactive. Similarity between CDR3 sequences was evaluated in R version 3.6.1 using Levenshtein distances (stringdist) and unrooted phylogenetic trees (ape). The public reads were reanalyzed by TCRdb: fastp trimming at Q25, MiXCR alignment, in-frame beta chains only. When rows share a CDR3 protein, they turn into one entry using the most common DNA and genes. The V and J calls were determined by TCRdb, not by the authors. The sample table contains 14,000 to 15,000 distinct CDR3 sequences; only one count was recorded for about 77% of them. The top ten clones comprise roughly 8.8% of the sample.

The intended sense of this specimen's treatment or condition label: approximately nine-day PBMC culture with coronavirus spike peptide pools or control peptides (ViraFEST assay). The ViraFEST assay was used in the study, in which antigen-specific T cells were expanded with peptide pools and expanded clonotypes were subsequently identified by TCR sequencing. Negative nucleocapsid antibody tests taken both before and after vaccination confirmed that the healthy vaccine recipients had no prior SARS-CoV-2 infection. PBMCs were cultured at about 2 million per well in IMDM supplemented with roughly 5.2% human AB serum and around 10 IU/ml IL-2, with approximately 11 ug/ml peptide pools added. Half of the culture medium was replaced with fresh IL-2-containing medium on days 3 and 7. Once the cells had been in culture for about 10 days, the EasySep CD4+ T cell isolation kit was used to isolate CD4+ T cells by negative selection. Ficoll-Paque Plus gradient centrifugation was used to isolate PBMCs from whole blood, and the isolated PBMCs were then either used fresh or cryopreserved at -140C. In general, triplicate wells were set up for every culture condition.

This clonotype is large (0.1 to 1%) in its sample. It has no known antigen specificity. Per-nucleotide qualities are absent, and no much larger clonotype sits a single base away. V is cut by 2 bases and J by 4 bases, and the space between the germline ends is 14 bases. Sequences MGHDK (CDR1) and SYGVNS (CDR2) are obtained from the germline V gene. Reading from cysteine to phenylalanine, the CDR3 counts 15 amino acids. Only the CDR3 DNA stays, 45 bases, in frame from base 1. Study-level results and caveats: Although the median number of SARS-CoV-2-reactive clonotypes went up from 21 after infection to 38 after vaccination, the increase was not significant. Among the post-vaccine SARS-CoV-2-reactive clones in convalescent patients, a median about 89% showed up only after vaccination, which suggests vaccine-specific priming. Nearly all vaccine-specific clones in convalescent patients (304 of 307) were mono-reactive for SARS-CoV-2 spike rather than cross-reactive with common cold coronaviruses. Relatively few convalescent patients were included in the study, and early timepoints after natural infection were not analyzed.

The TCR comes from a human donor who received a COVID-19 vaccine. The sequence is built from TRBV25-1 and TRBJ2-5; the D element could tentatively be TRBD1 or TRBD2, as 6 bases agree for each. This specimen consisted of CD4+ T cells from blood, cultured in vitro, obtained after SARS-CoV-2 vaccination. The nucleotides are TGTGCCAGCAGTGAACCGAGGGGGGCAGGAGAGACCCAGTACTTC. Translated, this gives CASSEPRGAGETQYF.